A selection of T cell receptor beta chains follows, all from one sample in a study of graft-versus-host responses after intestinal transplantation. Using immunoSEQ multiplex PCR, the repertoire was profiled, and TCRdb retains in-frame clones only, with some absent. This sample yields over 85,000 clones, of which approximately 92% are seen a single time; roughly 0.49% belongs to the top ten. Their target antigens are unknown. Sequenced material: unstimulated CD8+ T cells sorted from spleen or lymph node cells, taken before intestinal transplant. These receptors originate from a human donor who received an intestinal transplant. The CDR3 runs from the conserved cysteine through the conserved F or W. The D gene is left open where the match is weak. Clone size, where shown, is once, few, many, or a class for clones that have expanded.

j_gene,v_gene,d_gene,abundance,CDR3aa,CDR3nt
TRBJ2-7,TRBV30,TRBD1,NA,CAWRYRGTYEQYF,TGTGCCTGGAGGTACAGGGGGACCTACGAGCAGTACTTC
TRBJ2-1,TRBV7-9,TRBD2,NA,CASSLDLSSGPGSYNEQFF,TGTGCCAGCAGCTTAGACCTTTCTAGCGGGCCGGGCTCCTACAATGAGCAGTTCTTC
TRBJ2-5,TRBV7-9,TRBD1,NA,CASSLAGTGRETQYF,TGTGCCAGCAGCCTGGCGGGGACAGGGCGAGAGACCCAGTACTTC
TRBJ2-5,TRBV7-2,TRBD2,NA,CASSYSLSRGETQYF,TGTGCCAGCAGCTATTCCCTGTCGCGGGGGGAGACCCAGTACTTC
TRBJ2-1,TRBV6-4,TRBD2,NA,CASSELAGVAGEQFF,TGTGCCAGCAGTGAACTAGCGGGAGTCGCCGGCGAGCAGTTCTTC
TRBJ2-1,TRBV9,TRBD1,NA,CASSVVEIRGSYNEQFF,TGTGCCAGCAGCGTAGTGGAGATCAGGGGGAGCTACAATGAGCAGTTCTTC
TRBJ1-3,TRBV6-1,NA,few,CASSDGLGADTIYF,TGTGCCAGCAGTGACGGTTTGGGGGCGGACACCATATATTTT
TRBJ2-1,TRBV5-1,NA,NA,CASSFYSGDEQFF,TGCGCCAGCAGCTTCTACTCGGGAGATGAGCAGTTCTTC
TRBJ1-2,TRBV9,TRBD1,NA,CASSVQGGYGYTF,TGTGCCAGCAGCGTCCAGGGGGGCTATGGCTACACCTTC
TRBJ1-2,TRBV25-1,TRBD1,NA,CASSESRTGSYGYTF,TGTGCCAGCAGTGAATCCCGGACAGGATCCTATGGCTACACCTTC
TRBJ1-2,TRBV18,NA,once,CASSPPEGVSYGYTF,TGTGCCAGCTCACCACCTGAGGGGGTCAGCTATGGCTACACCTTC
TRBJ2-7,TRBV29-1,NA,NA,CSAWEANSYEQYF,TGCAGCGCCTGGGAGGCAAATTCCTACGAGCAGTACTTC
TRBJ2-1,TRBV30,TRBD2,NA,CAWNRWTSHEQFF,TGTGCCTGGAATCGGTGGACTAGCCATGAGCAGTTCTTC
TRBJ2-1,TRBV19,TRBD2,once,CASSRILAGGLTGQFF,TGTGCCAGTAGTAGGATACTAGCGGGAGGTTTAACAGGGCAGTTCTTC
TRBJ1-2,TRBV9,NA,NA,CASSVGEGSYGYTF,TGTGCCAGCAGCGTAGGGGAGGGATCCTATGGCTACACCTTC
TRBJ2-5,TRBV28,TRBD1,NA,CASSFDPGQGRGETQYF,TGTGCCAGCAGTTTTGATCCGGGACAGGGGCGGGGAGAGACCCAGTACTTC
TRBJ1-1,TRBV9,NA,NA,CASSGKGSGTEAFF,TGTGCCAGCAGTGGAAAGGGATCAGGGACTGAAGCTTTCTTT
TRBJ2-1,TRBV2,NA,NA,CASSVGGGGYNEQFF,TGTGCCAGCAGTGTTGGGGGAGGTGGCTACAATGAGCAGTTCTTC
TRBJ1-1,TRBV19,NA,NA,CASTGNMNTEAFF,TGTGCCAGTACGGGGAACATGAACACTGAAGCTTTCTTT
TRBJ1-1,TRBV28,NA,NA,CASSLGPKAFF,TGTGCCAGCAGTTTGGGGCCCAAAGCTTTCTTT